Following are 14 T cell receptor beta chains from one sample sequenced in a study of blood T cells in healthy people across ages. Then a second PCR, running about 6 to 12 cycles, was carried out with a sample-barcoded 5' primer and a J-beta primer mix. One entry per CDR3 protein results from TCRdb running MiXCR on the 5' RACE reads. The table lists 1.5 million to 2 million distinct CDR3 sequences, roughly 50% of them singletons, with less than 2.5% in the top ten. The sample was blood. These receptors were collected from a woman aged 40 to 55 in good health.

The chain combines TRBV4-1 with TRBJ2-7, with 7 bases that match TRBD2. With V trimmed by 0 bases and J by 3 bases, 8 bases remained unmatched. This CDR3 is 16 amino acids long. From germline, CDR1 is MGHRA and CDR2 YSYEKL. The CDR3 sequence: CASSQDRGGVSYEQYF. The CDR3, as DNA: TGCGCCAGCAGCCAAGATCGTGGGGGGGTGAGCTACGAGCAGTACTTC.

This clonotype has a handful of counts. The rearrangement uses TRBV18 and TRBJ2-5; no clear D. V was shortened by 5 bases and J by 11 bases, with 15 bases between the two germline ends. CDR1 is KGHSH and CDR2 is LQKENI in the germline V gene. CDR3 length: 12 residues. In DNA form, the CDR3 reads TGTGCCAGCTCAGACGACGCCTTGGGGCAGTACTTC. It translates to CASSDDALGQYF.

J is TRBJ2-7 and V is TRBV6-5; D is possibly TRBD2 (6 bases). CDR1 is MNHEY, CDR2 SVGAGI, per germline. This CDR3 contains 14 residues. The V end lost 5 bases, the J end lost 2 bases, and 13 bases lay between the germline ends. CDR3 sequence reads: CASSTRSGAYEQYF. In nucleotides, the CDR3 is TGTGCCAGCAGTACAAGATCGGGGGCCTACGAGCAGTACTTC.

The CDR3 protein is CAINTGTGATDTQYF. The CDR3, as DNA: TGTGCCATCAATACCGGGACAGGGGCGACAGATACGCAGTATTTT. This chain joins TRBV10-3 and TRBJ2-3; 10 nucleotides align to TRBD1. This CDR3 contains 15 residues. Germline trimming cut 7 bases from V and 3 bases from J; bases unmatched to any gene: 7. Germline V gene sequence: CDR1 ENHRY, CDR2 SYGVKD.

The chain joins TRBV7-2 to TRBJ1-2, with D perhaps TRBD1 (6 bases). Trimming shortened V by 2 bases and J by 11 bases, and 12 bases separated the two germline ends. The CDR3 runs to 12 residues. Germline V lookup: CDR1 SGHTA, CDR2 FQGNSA. The CDR3 DNA is TGTGCCAGCAGCTTAACCGGGACATCTTACACCTTC. It yields the protein CASSLTGTSYTF.

The rearrangement joins TRBV5-1 to TRBJ2-5, with D uncertain. The CDR3 consists of 13 residues. The ends were cut back, 1 base at V and 5 bases at J, with 9 bases in the middle. In germline, CDR1 is SGHRS, CDR2 YFSETQ. The CDR3 protein is CASSLYERETQYF. Here the CDR3 DNA reads TGCGCCAGCAGCTTGTACGAAAGGGAGACCCAGTACTTC.

A few counts support this clonotype. The V gene is TRBV28, the J gene TRBJ2-4; weak D call: TRBD2 (6 bases). Germline V lookup: CDR1 MDHEN, CDR2 SYDVKM. This CDR3 is 15 amino acids long. Trimming took off 5 bases at V and 7 bases at J, with 18 bases between the two ends. The CDR3 DNA reads TGTGCCAGCAGTCCCCCCCTCGAGGGAGGCAACATTCAGTACTTC. Translation gives CASSPPLEGGNIQYF.

Regarding this clonotype: Germline and junction disagree at one end, which may indicate a read error. The V call is TRBV7-7, the J call TRBJ2-1, with a possible D match to TRBD1 (5 bases). Germline CDR1 reads SSHAT; CDR2 reads FNYEAQ (reference sequence). This CDR3 has 15 amino acids. Written as DNA, the CDR3 is TGTGCTAGCAGCTCAACCCCAGGACAAGAGAATGAGCAGTTCTTC. Its translation: CASSSTPGQENEQFF.

The gene calls are TRBV28 and TRBJ1-5; TRBD1 is a possible D gene (6 bases). The CDR3 covers 15 residues. Germline loops: CDR1 MDHEN, CDR2 SYDVKM. Between the trimmed V and J ends, which lost 6 bases and 5 bases, there was a span of 17 bases. The CDR3 nucleotides are TGTGCCAGCAGGGTTGGGGGCGGTGGCCATCAGCCCCAGCATTTT. This sequence encodes CASRVGGGGHQPQHF.

The V and J genes are TRBV20-1 and TRBJ1-1; D might be TRBD1 (6 bases). There are 13 residues in the CDR3. The V end lost 3 bases, the J end lost 4 bases, and 12 bases lay between the germline ends. Germline V gene data show CDR1 as DFQATT and CDR2 as SNEGSKA (reference sequence). CDR3 bases: TGCAGTGCTAGGTATCAGGGGAGCACTGAAGCTTTCTTT. Its protein product is CSARYQGSTEAFF.

V usage is TRBV4-3 and J usage is TRBJ2-1; D remains ambiguous. The CDR3 is 20 residues long. The V end was cut by 7 bases, the J end by 7 bases, with 35 bases between. Germline loops: CDR1 LGHNA, CDR2 YSLEER. The CDR3 loop is CASTPSASPGGFTGVNEQFF. CDR3 nucleotides: TGCGCCAGCACGCCCAGTGCCTCTCCAGGTGGGTTCACCGGTGTAAATGAGCAGTTCTTC.

J is TRBJ2-3 and V is TRBV6-5, with D maybe TRBD1 (6 bases). Germline CDR1 MNHEY, CDR2 SVGAGI. V dropped 6 bases and J dropped 0 bases, with 13 bases sitting between them. The CDR3 has 15 residues. The CDR3 DNA reads as TGTGCCAGCAGGCCACAGGGTTTGAGCACAGATACGCAGTATTTT. It codes for CASRPQGLSTDTQYF.

This clonotype has a handful of counts. V is TRBV20-1 and J is TRBJ2-4; TRBD2 matches 8 bases. Trimming cost V 6 bases and J 8 bases; bases outside gene matches: 24. Germline assignment: CDR1 DFQATT and CDR2 SNEGSKA (reference sequence). The CDR3 extends over 18 amino acids. CDR3 DNA sequence: TGCAGTGCCTCCCCGGGCCTAGCGGAAACGGGGGGGGAGTACATTCAGTACTTC. Protein: CSASPGLAETGGEYIQYF.

V gene TRBV6-5 combines with J gene TRBJ2-1; D gene uncertain. The CDR3 has 12 residues. The ends were cut back, 6 bases at V and 10 bases at J, with 13 bases in the middle. Germline V CDR1 and CDR2: MNHEY, SVGAGI. The CDR3 DNA reads as TGTGCCAGCAGGCCCACCCCAAGGGAGCAGTTCTTC. Encoded protein: CASRPTPREQFF.